A selection of T cell receptor beta chains follows, all from one sample in a study of follicular helper T cells after annual influenza vaccination. Clones were read by immunoSEQ multiplex PCR, and TCRdb kept only the in-frame ones, dropping some. The data show about 13,000 clones, with almost 85% seen just once and 0.27% held by the top ten. Source: CXCR5- memory CD4+ T cells sorted from blood, taken on the day of influenza vaccination. The receptors were gathered from an adult who received the influenza vaccine. CDR3s include the opening cysteine and the closing phenylalanine or tryptophan. D genes are given only for firm matches. For some rows the clone size is stated as once, few or many, or as a class when expanded; others skip it.

cdr3_nt,cdr3_aa,v_call,j_call,d_call,clone_size
TGTGCCAGCAGCCGGGACACTTATAGCAATCAGCCCCAGCATTTT,CASSRDTYSNQPQHF,TRBV2,TRBJ1-5,.,.
TGTGCCAGCAGTCCAGTTAGAAGAGCGGGGGGCGCCTATGGCTACACCTTC,CASSPVRRAGGAYGYTF,TRBV11-2,TRBJ1-2,.,.
TGTGCCAGCAGCTTGTTGGGGGTTTGGGATACGCAGTATTTT,CASSLLGVWDTQYF,TRBV5-5,TRBJ2-3,.,once
TGTGCCAGCAGCTTAACGACTAGCGGGGGGCGCACAGATACGCAGTATTTT,CASSLTTSGGRTDTQYF,TRBV7-3,TRBJ2-3,TRBD2,.
TGTGCCAGCAGCCCCCTTCTGATCTGGGGGGAGTACGAGACCCAGTACTTC,CASSPLLIWGEYETQYF,TRBV14,TRBJ2-5,.,.
TGTGCCTGGACCAGGGGCAGCTCGAACACTGAAGCTTTCTTT,CAWTRGSSNTEAFF,TRBV30,TRBJ1-1,.,.
TGTGCCAGCTCACCACCGGGAGAGACCCAGTACTTC,CASSPPGETQYF,TRBV18,TRBJ2-5,.,.
TGCGCCAGCAGCTCGGGAATTTGGGAGGACGGTAACTATGGCTACACCTTC,CASSSGIWEDGNYGYTF,TRBV5-1,TRBJ1-2,.,.
TGTGCCTGGAAGGGACTAGCGGGGGCCCAGATCCCGCAGTATTTT,CAWKGLAGAQIPQYF,TRBV30,TRBJ2-3,TRBD2,.
TGCGCCAGCAGCCATTTACCGGGACTAGCGGGGTCGGGTGAGCAGTTCTTC,CASSHLPGLAGSGEQFF,TRBV4-1,TRBJ2-1,TRBD2,.
TGTGCCAGCAGTTACGACGGGACTAGCGGGGGTTTGTTCTTC,CASSYDGTSGGLFF,TRBV6-6,TRBJ2-1,TRBD2,.
TGTGCCAGCAGTGTCCCCCCTATCCCCTCGACGTTCACCGGGGAGCTGTTTTTT,CASSVPPIPSTFTGELFF,TRBV2,TRBJ2-2,.,once
TGTGCCTGCCAGAGGGGGACAACAAGAAACACTGAAGCTTTCTTT,CACQRGTTRNTEAFF,TRBV30,TRBJ1-1,.,.
TGTGCCAGCTCACAGACAGGGTCCTCCTACAATGAGCAGTTCTTC,CASSQTGSSYNEQFF,TRBV18,TRBJ2-1,TRBD1,.
TGTGCCAGCAGCTTACGTCATGGCTACACCTTC,CASSLRHGYTF,TRBV13,TRBJ1-2,.,few
TGTGCCAGCACCCCCCTTGCGGGGGGCCCAGAGACCCAGTACTTC,CASTPLAGGPETQYF,TRBV5-4,TRBJ2-5,TRBD2,.